This TCR beta chain was recorded in a study of T cell responses to AZD1222 COVID-19 vaccine. Sequenced by immunoSEQ multiplex PCR; TCRdb stores in-frame clones only, minus some. The sample carries 150,000 to 200,000 clones, almost 90% recorded once. The CDR3 sequence is 14 residues long. The germline gives CDR1 SGHDN, CDR2 FVKESK. The V gene end was trimmed by 4 bases and the J gene end by 6 bases; junction bases not matched to a gene: 7. The sample was peripheral blood, taken on day 0 of AZD1222 vaccination. The V call is TRBV14, the J call TRBJ2-7; 9 bases line up with TRBD1. This TCR was sampled from an adult in good health. The chain's CDR3 is CASSLWDRAGEQYF. For the CDR3, the DNA is TGTGCCAGCAGCCTCTGGGACAGGGCCGGCGAGCAGTACTTC.